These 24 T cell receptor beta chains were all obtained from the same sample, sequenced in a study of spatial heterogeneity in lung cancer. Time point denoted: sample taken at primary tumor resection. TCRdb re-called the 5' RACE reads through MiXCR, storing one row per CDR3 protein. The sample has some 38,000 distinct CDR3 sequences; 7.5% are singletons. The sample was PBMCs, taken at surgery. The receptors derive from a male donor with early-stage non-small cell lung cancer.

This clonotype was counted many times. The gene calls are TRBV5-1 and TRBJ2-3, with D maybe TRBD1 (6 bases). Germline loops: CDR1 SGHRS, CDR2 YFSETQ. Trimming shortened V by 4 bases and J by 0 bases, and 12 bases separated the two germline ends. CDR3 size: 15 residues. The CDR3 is CASSLGHRSTDTQYF. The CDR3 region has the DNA TGCGCCAGCAGCCTGGGACACCGTAGCACAGATACGCAGTATTTT.

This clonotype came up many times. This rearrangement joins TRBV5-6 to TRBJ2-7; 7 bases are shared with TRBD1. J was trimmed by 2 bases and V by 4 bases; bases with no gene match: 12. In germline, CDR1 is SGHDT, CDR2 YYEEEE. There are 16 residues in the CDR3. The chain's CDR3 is CASSHFRTGVPYEQYF. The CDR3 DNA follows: TGTGCCAGCAGCCATTTCAGAACAGGGGTACCCTACGAGCAGTACTTC.

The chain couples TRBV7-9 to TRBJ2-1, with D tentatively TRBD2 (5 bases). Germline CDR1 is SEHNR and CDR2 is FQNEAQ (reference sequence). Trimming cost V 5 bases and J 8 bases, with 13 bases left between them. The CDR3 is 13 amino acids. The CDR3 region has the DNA TGTGCCAGCAGCCCCGCGGGTTGGGATGAGCAGTTCTTC. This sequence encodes CASSPAGWDEQFF.

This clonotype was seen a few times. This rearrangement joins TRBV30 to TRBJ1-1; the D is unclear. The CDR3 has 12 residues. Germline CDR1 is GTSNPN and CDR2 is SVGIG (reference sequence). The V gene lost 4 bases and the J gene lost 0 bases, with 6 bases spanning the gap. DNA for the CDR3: TGTGCCTGGATTGTCATGAACACTGAAGCTTTCTTT. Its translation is CAWIVMNTEAFF.

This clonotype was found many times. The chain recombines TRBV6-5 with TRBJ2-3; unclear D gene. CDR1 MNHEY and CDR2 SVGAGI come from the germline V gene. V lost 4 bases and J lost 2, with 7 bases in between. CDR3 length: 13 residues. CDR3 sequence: CASSSAITDTQYF. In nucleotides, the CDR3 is TGTGCCAGCAGTTCGGCAATCACAGATACGCAGTATTTT.

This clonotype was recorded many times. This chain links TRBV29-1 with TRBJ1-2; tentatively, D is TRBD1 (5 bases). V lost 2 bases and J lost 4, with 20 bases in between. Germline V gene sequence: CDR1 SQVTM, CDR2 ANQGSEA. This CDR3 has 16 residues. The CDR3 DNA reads TGCAGCGTTGAATTTGCGGCCTTAGGGGTTGGCTATGGCTACACCTTC. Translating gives CSVEFAALGVGYGYTF.

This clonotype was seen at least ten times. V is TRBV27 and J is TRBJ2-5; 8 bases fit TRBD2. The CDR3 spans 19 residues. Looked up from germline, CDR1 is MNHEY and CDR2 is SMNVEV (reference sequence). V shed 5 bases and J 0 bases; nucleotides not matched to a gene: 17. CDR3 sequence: CASSTSGFFLAGYQETQYF. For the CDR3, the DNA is TGTGCCAGCAGTACCAGTGGTTTCTTCTTAGCGGGGTACCAAGAGACCCAGTACTTC.

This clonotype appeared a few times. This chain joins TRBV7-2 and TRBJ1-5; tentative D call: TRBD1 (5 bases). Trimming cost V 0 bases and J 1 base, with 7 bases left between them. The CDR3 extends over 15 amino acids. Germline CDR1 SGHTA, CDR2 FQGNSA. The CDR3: CASSLAGASNQPQHF. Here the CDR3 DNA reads TGTGCCAGCAGCTTAGCTGGGGCCAGCAATCAGCCCCAGCATTTT.

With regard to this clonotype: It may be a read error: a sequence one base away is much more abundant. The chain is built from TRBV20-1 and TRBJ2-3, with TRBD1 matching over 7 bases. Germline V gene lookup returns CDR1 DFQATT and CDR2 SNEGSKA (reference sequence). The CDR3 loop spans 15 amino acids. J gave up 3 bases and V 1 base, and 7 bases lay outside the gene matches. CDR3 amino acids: CSARAGTEGTDTQYF. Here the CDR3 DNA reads TGCAGTGCTAGAGCCGGGACAGAGGGTACAGATACGCAGTATTTT.

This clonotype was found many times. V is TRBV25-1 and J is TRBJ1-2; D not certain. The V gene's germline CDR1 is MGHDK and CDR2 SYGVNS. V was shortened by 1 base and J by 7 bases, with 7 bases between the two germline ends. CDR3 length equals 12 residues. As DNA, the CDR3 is TGTGCCAGCAGTGAATCTTGGCTTGGCTACACCTTC. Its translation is CASSESWLGYTF.

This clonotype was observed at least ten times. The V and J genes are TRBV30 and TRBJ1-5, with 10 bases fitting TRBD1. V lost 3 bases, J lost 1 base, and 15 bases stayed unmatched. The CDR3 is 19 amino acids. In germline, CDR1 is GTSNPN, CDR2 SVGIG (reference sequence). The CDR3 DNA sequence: TGTGCCTGGAGCGCTTTGGGACAGGGGCTTTGGAGGAGCAATCAGCCCCAGCATTTT. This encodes CAWSALGQGLWRSNQPQHF.

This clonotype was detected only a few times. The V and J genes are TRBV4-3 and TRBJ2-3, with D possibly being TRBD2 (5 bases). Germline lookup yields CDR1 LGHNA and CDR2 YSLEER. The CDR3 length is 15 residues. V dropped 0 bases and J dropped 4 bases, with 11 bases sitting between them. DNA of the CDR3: TGCGCCAGCAGCCAAGATCGGTTGCGGGCAGATACGCAGTATTTT. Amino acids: CASSQDRLRADTQYF.

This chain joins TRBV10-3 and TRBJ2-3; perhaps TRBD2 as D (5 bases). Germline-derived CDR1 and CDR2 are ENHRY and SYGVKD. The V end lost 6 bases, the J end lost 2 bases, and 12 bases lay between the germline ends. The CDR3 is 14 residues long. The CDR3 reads CAIRNSGNTDTQYF. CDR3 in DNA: TGTGCCATCAGAAATTCGGGGAACACAGATACGCAGTATTTT.

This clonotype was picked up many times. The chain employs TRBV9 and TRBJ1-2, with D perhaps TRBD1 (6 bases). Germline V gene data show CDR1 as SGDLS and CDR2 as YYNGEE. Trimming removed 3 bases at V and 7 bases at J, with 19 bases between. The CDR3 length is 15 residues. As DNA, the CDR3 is TGTGCCAGCAGCGGCCCGGGGGCGGACGGATCTGGCTACACCTTC. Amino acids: CASSGPGADGSGYTF.

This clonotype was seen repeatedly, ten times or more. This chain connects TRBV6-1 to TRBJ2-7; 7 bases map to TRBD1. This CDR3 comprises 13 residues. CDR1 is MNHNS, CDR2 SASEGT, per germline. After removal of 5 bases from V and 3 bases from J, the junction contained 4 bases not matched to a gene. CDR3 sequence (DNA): TGTGCCAGCAGTAGGACAGGCTACTACGAGCAGTACGTC. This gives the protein CASSRTGYYEQYV.

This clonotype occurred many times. CDR3 sequence reads: CASTWGRTTGELFF. CDR3 DNA sequence: TGTGCCAGCACCTGGGGACGGACGACCGGGGAGCTGTTTTTT. V usage is TRBV12-3 or TRBV12-4 and J usage is TRBJ2-2; D might be TRBD1 or TRBD2, each matching 5 bases. V was trimmed by 7 bases and J by 5 bases, leaving 14 bases between them. The length of the CDR3 is 14 residues.

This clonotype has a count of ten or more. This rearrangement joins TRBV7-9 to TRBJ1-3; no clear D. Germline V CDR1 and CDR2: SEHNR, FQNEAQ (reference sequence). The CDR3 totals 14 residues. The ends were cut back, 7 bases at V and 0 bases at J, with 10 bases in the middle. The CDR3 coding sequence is TGTGCCAGCATCGCCGGCAGCTCTGGAAACACCATATATTTT. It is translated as CASIAGSSGNTIYF.

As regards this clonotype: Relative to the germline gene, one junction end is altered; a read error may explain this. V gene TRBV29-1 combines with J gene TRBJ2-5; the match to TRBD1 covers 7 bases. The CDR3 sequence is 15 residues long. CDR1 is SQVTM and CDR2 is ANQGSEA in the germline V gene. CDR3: CSVVRGQGAREAQYF. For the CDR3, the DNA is TGCAGCGTTGTGAGGGGGCAGGGAGCAAGAGAGGCCCAGTACTTC.

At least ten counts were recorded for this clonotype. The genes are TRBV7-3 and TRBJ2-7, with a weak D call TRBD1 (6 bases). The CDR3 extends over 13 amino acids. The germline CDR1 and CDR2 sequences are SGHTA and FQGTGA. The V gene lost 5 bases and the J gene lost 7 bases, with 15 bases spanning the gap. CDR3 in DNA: TGTGCCAGCAGCCCACACCAGGGGCTAGAGCAGTACGTC. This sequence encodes CASSPHQGLEQYV.

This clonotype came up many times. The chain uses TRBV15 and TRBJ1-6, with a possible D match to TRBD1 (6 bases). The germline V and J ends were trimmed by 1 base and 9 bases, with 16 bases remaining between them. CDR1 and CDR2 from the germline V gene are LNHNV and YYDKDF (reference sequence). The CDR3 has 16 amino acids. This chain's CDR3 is CATSRANPGAFSPLHF. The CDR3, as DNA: TGTGCCACCAGCAGAGCCAACCCGGGGGCTTTTTCACCCCTCCACTTT. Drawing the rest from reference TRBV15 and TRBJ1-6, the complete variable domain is DAMVIQNPRYQVTQFGKPVTLSCSQTLNHNVMYWYQQKSSQAPKLLFHYYDKDFNNEADTPDNFQSRRPNTSFCFLDIRSPGLGDTAMYLCATSRANPGAFSPLHFGNGTRLTVT.

Here the CDR3 reads CASSFLNSYTGELFF. In nucleotides, the CDR3 is TGTGCCAGCAGCTTTTTGAACAGCTACACCGGGGAGCTGTTTTTT. The chain links TRBV5-5 to TRBJ2-2; D gene ambiguous. Germline lookup yields CDR1 SGHKS and CDR2 YYEKEE (reference sequence). The CDR3 runs 15 residues. V gave up 2 bases and J gave up 3 bases, with 11 bases separating them.

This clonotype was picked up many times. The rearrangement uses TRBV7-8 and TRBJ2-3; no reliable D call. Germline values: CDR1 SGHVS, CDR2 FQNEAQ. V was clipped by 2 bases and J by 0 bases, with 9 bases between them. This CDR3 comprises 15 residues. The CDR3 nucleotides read TGTGCCAGCAGCTTAATATACGGGAGCACAGATACGCAGTATTTT. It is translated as CASSLIYGSTDTQYF.

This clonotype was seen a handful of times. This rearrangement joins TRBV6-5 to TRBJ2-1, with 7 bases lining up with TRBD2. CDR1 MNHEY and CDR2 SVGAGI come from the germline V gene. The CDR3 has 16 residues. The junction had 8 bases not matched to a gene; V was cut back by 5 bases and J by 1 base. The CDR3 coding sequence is TGTGCCAGCAGTGTCTCTCGCGGGAGTTCCTACAATGAGCAGTTCTTC. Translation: CASSVSRGSSYNEQFF.

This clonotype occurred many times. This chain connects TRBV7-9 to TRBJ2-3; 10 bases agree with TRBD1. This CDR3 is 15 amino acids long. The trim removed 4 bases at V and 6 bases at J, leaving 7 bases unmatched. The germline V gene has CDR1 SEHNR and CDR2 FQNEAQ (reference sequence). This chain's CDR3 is CASSSPDRGADTQYF. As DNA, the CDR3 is TGTGCCAGCAGCTCCCCGGACAGGGGGGCGGATACGCAGTATTTT.